The 26 T cell receptor beta chains given below trace back to one sample, sequenced in a study of blood T cell repertoires in COVID-19. The repertoire was sequenced with immunoSEQ multiplex PCR; TCRdb's copy has only in-frame clones and lacks some. The sample shows tens of thousands of clones, 81% of them seen only once. Sequenced input: peripheral blood. These receptor sequences come from a woman aged 80 or older with active or convalescent COVID-19.

J is TRBJ1-5 and V is TRBV5-8; 7 bases align to TRBD1. The CDR3 sequence is 16 residues long. Germline V lookup: CDR1 SGHTS, CDR2 YDEGEE. With 4 bases clipped from V and 4 bases from J, the junction kept 11 bases outside the gene matches. The CDR3 nucleotides are TGTGCCAGCAGCCCTCGGGGCGGACAGGTAAATCAGCCCCAGCATTTT. Translating gives CASSPRGGQVNQPQHF.

The rearrangement uses TRBV3-1 (or the pseudogene TRBV3-2) and TRBJ1-4; D is ambiguous. Germline-derived CDR1 and CDR2 are LGHDT and YNNKEL (reference sequence). Between the trimmed V and J ends, which lost 2 bases and 7 bases, there was a span of 8 bases. The CDR3 covers 13 residues. The CDR3 nucleotides read TGTGCCAGCAGCCAATTCCTCCGTGAAAAACTGTTTTTT. Translated, it gives CASSQFLREKLFF.

The chain couples TRBV3-1 (or the pseudogene TRBV3-2) to TRBJ1-5; no firm D call. Germline V gene lookup returns CDR1 LGHDT and CDR2 YNNKEL (reference sequence). The CDR3 covers 13 residues. V was pared by 4 bases and J by 4 bases, with 8 bases between. The CDR3 reads CASSPSENQPQHF. The DNA of the CDR3 is TGTGCCAGCAGCCCCAGCGAGAATCAGCCCCAGCATTTT.

The J gene is TRBJ1-5, the V gene TRBV5-4; D perhaps matches TRBD1 (5 bases). Germline-derived CDR1 and CDR2 are SGHNT and YYREEE (reference sequence). Trimming shortened V by 4 bases and J by 1 base, and 12 bases separated the two germline ends. This CDR3 spans 15 amino acids. The CDR3 loop reads CASSTMGGSNQPQHF. The CDR3 coding sequence is TGTGCCAGCAGCACGATGGGGGGGAGCAATCAGCCCCAGCATTTT.

This clone was observed a single time. This chain joins TRBV11-1 and TRBJ2-2; weak D call: TRBD2 (6 bases). Germline loops: CDR1 SGHAT, CDR2 FQDESV (reference sequence). Trimming took off 6 bases at V and 0 bases at J, with 11 bases between the two ends. The CDR3 length is 15 residues. CDR3 bases: TGTGCCAGCAGTGCGGGACTGACGAACACCGGGGAGCTGTTTTTT. Translation: CASSAGLTNTGELFF.

The rearrangement links TRBV11-3 to TRBJ1-1, with D tentatively TRBD1 (6 bases). V was pared by 5 bases and J by 11 bases, with 15 bases between. This CDR3 is 12 amino acids long. Per the germline V gene, CDR1 is SGHNT and CDR2 is YENEEA. DNA for the CDR3: TGTGCCAGCAGCCCCGGCGGGGGCGCTGCTTTCTTT. Protein sequence: CASSPGGGAAFF.

The chain recombines TRBV10-1 with TRBJ2-1; perhaps TRBD1 as D (6 bases). Looked up from germline, CDR1 is WNHNN and CDR2 is SYGVQD (reference sequence). Trimming stripped 5 bases from V and 9 bases from J, with 14 bases between. This CDR3 has 13 residues. Written as DNA, the CDR3 is TGCGCCAGCAGTCCCGGACAGATAGGTGAGCAGTTCTTC. Translated: CASSPGQIGEQFF.

Only one count was recorded for this clone. The genes are TRBV7-9 and TRBJ1-2; weak D call: TRBD1 (5 bases). Trimming took off 5 bases at V and 4 bases at J, with 14 bases between the two ends. Germline CDR1 reads SEHNR; CDR2 reads FQNEAQ (reference sequence). The CDR3 contains 14 residues. This chain's CDR3 is CASSREDIGYGYTF. In nucleotides, the CDR3 is TGTGCCAGCAGCAGAGAGGACATTGGCTATGGCTACACCTTC.

The chain recombines TRBV28 with TRBJ1-2; D might be TRBD1 (5 bases). The ends were cut back, 6 bases at V and 4 bases at J, with 9 bases in the middle. The CDR3 loop spans 12 amino acids. The germline V gene encodes CDR1 MDHEN and CDR2 SYDVKM. The chain's CDR3 is CASSRDFYGYTF. In nucleotides, the CDR3 is TGTGCCAGCAGCCGGGACTTCTATGGCTACACCTTC.

J is TRBJ2-7 and V is TRBV7-2, with 10 nucleotides matching TRBD1. Germline V gene sequence: CDR1 SGHTA, CDR2 FQGNSA. The CDR3 extends over 16 amino acids. The trim removed 1 base at V and 3 bases at J, leaving 6 bases unmatched. The CDR3: CASSLVTGQGSYEQYF. The CDR3 DNA reads as TGTGCCAGCAGCTTAGTTACGGGACAGGGGAGCTACGAGCAGTACTTC. Variable domain in full (rest from reference TRBV7-2 and TRBJ2-7): GAGVSQSPSNKVTEKGKDVELRCDPISGHTALYWYRQSLGQGLEFLIYFQGNSAPDKSGLPSDRFSAERTGGSVSTLTIQRTQQEDSAVYLCASSLVTGQGSYEQYFGPGTRLTVT.

The table lists this clone with a few counts. The V gene is TRBV5-5, the J gene TRBJ2-3; no definite D call. The germline V gene encodes CDR1 SGHKS and CDR2 YYEKEE (reference sequence). V gave up 4 bases and J gave up 2 bases, with 11 bases separating them. The CDR3 is made up of 14 amino acids. The CDR3 DNA reads as TGTGCCAGCAGCGCGGAGCACCACACAGATACGCAGTATTTT. It specifies CASSAEHHTDTQYF.

This rearrangement joins TRBV5-1 to TRBJ2-7; TRBD2 might be the D (5 bases). Germline loops: CDR1 SGHRS, CDR2 YFSETQ. Deletions cut 4 bases from V and 4 bases from J, with 12 bases between. CDR3 length equals 13 residues. CDR3 in amino acids: CASSPRAGYEQYF. The CDR3 DNA reads as TGCGCCAGCAGCCCGAGGGCCGGGTACGAGCAGTACTTC.

The rearrangement uses TRBV29-1 and TRBJ1-1, with D maybe TRBD1 (6 bases). The CDR3 covers 14 residues. The V gene's germline CDR1 is SQVTM and CDR2 ANQGSEA. V was trimmed by 7 bases and J by 0 bases, leaving 15 bases between them. In nucleotides, the CDR3 is TGCAGCGCGGGGCGGGGGGCCATGAACACTGAAGCTTTCTTT. Translation: CSAGRGAMNTEAFF.

V gene TRBV9 combines with J gene TRBJ1-1; D remains unclear. CDR3 size: 16 residues. Trimming shortened V by 6 bases and J by 6 bases, and 24 bases separated the two germline ends. CDR1 is SGDLS, CDR2 YYNGEE, per germline. The CDR3 here is CASILSGVIQPSEAFF. CDR3 sequence (DNA): TGTGCCAGCATCTTATCCGGAGTAATCCAGCCCTCTGAAGCTTTCTTT.

The chain couples TRBV11-2 to TRBJ2-1, with TRBD1 identical over 8 bases. This CDR3 spans 14 amino acids. V was pared by 5 bases and J by 8 bases, with 8 bases of the junction left unmatched. Germline V gene sequence: CDR1 SGHAT, CDR2 FQNNGV. This chain's CDR3 is CASSVDRVPHEQFF. CDR3 DNA: TGTGCCAGCAGCGTGGACAGGGTTCCGCATGAGCAGTTCTTC.

The CDR3 loop reads CASSIAVEQPQHF. In DNA, the CDR3 is TGTGCCAGTAGTATAGCAGTTGAACAGCCCCAGCATTTT. The chain joins TRBV19 to TRBJ1-5; D is unclear. The V gene's germline CDR1 is LNHDA and CDR2 SQIVND (reference sequence). CDR3 length: 13 amino acids. V was cut by 1 base and J by 7 bases, with 8 bases left in between.

The chain links TRBV5-1 to TRBJ1-2; D might be TRBD1 (5 bases). The CDR3 runs 16 residues. Germline CDR1 reads SGHRS; CDR2 reads YFSETQ. V dropped 4 bases and J dropped 5 bases, with 21 bases sitting between them. The CDR3 sequence is CASSLTQGAGEYGYTF. The CDR3 DNA follows: TGCGCCAGCAGCCTCACCCAAGGGGCTGGTGAATATGGCTACACCTTC.

The chain employs TRBV5-6 and TRBJ2-3; D not resolved. Germline V gene data show CDR1 as SGHDT and CDR2 as YYEEEE. The CDR3 is made up of 12 amino acids. Trimming took 2 bases from V and 6 from J, leaving 7 bases between them. CDR3 region: CASSFEVDTQYF. The CDR3 DNA is TGTGCCAGCAGCTTTGAGGTGGATACGCAGTATTTT.

A single count supports this clone. The chain uses TRBV11-2 and TRBJ2-1, with D possibly matching TRBD2 (7 bases). Trimming took off 5 bases at V and 5 bases at J, with 19 bases between the two ends. Germline loops: CDR1 SGHAT, CDR2 FQNNGV. This CDR3 spans 16 amino acids. CDR3 region: CASSPLWGGAHNEQFF. The DNA of the CDR3 is TGTGCCAGCAGCCCCCTGTGGGGGGGGGCACACAATGAGCAGTTCTTC.

The rearrangement links TRBV7-2 to TRBJ1-2; possibly TRBD1 for D (6 bases). The CDR3 consists of 12 residues. Trimming stripped 6 bases from V and 4 bases from J, with 9 bases between. The germline CDR1 and CDR2 sequences are SGHTA and FQGNSA. CDR3 region: CASRGGSYGYTF. The CDR3 nucleotides read TGTGCCAGCAGAGGGGGATCCTATGGCTACACCTTC.

The chain couples TRBV11-2 to TRBJ2-3; D unresolved. Trimming shortened V by 0 bases and J by 2 bases, and 6 bases separated the two germline ends. The CDR3 consists of 14 residues. Looked up from germline, CDR1 is SGHAT and CDR2 is FQNNGV. The CDR3 DNA sequence: TGTGCCAGCAGCTTAGACGGTCCCACAGATACGCAGTATTTT. It specifies CASSLDGPTDTQYF.

The V and J genes are TRBV7-8 and TRBJ1-4, with D maybe TRBD1 (5 bases). This CDR3 has 14 amino acids. Looked up from germline, CDR1 is SGHVS and CDR2 is FQNEAQ. Between the trimmed V and J ends, which lost 4 bases and 5 bases, there was a span of 11 bases. In nucleotides, the CDR3 is TGTGCCAGCAGCTCCCAGGGTCTGAATGAAAAACTGTTTTTT. It specifies CASSSQGLNEKLFF.

The chain joins TRBV5-1 to TRBJ2-7; D might be TRBD1 (5 bases). This CDR3 region has 14 residues. CDR1 is SGHRS, CDR2 YFSETQ, per germline. V was cut by 0 bases and J by 5 bases, with 12 bases left in between. CDR3 residues: CASSLEGVRDEQYF. In DNA form, the CDR3 reads TGCGCCAGCAGCTTGGAAGGGGTAAGGGACGAGCAGTACTTC.

The chain employs TRBV7-9 and TRBJ1-1; weak D call: TRBD1 (5 bases). Trimming shortened V by 5 bases and J by 11 bases, and 12 bases separated the two germline ends. Germline V gene sequence: CDR1 SEHNR, CDR2 FQNEAQ (reference sequence). The length of the CDR3 is 11 residues. DNA of the CDR3: TGTGCCAGCAGCCAGCAGGGTGAGGCTTTCTTT. Translation: CASSQQGEAFF.

This chain connects TRBV6-4 to TRBJ2-7; the D gene is possibly TRBD1 (6 bases). CDR1 MRHNA and CDR2 SNTAGT come from the germline V gene. The CDR3 contains 15 residues. Trimming took off 4 bases at V and 4 bases at J, with 17 bases between the two ends. The CDR3 coding sequence is TGTGCCAGCAGTGGCCGACAGGTAACAATATACGAGCAGTACTTC. It translates to CASSGRQVTIYEQYF.

This chain connects TRBV7-9 to TRBJ2-5; 9 bases match TRBD1. Germline V CDR1 and CDR2: SEHNR, FQNEAQ (reference sequence). CDR3 length: 16 residues. Germline trimming cut 4 bases from V and 4 bases from J; bases unmatched to any gene: 10. The CDR3 here is CASSSGTGTLAETQYF. CDR3 nucleotides: TGTGCCAGCAGCTCCGGGACAGGGACCTTGGCAGAGACCCAGTACTTC.